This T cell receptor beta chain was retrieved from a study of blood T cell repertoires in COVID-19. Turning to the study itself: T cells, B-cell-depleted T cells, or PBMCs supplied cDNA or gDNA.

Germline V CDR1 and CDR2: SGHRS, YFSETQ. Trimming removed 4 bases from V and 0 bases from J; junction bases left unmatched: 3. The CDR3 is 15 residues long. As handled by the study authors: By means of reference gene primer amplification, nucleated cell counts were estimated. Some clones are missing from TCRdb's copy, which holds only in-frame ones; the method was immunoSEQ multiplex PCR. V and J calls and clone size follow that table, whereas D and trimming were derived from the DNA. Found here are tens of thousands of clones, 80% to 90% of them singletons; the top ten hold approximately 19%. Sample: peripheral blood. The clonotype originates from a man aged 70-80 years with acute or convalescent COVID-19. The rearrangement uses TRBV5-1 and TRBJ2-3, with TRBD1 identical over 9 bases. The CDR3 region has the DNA TGCGCCAGCAGCCCACAGGGGGCGAGCACAGATACGCAGTATTTT. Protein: CASSPQGASTDTQYF.